These T cell receptor beta chains were read from a single sample in a study of human CD8 memory T cell subsets. TCRdb re-called the 5' RACE reads, yielding one record per CDR3 amino acid sequence without DNA. This table holds 3,000 to 4,500 distinct CDR3 sequences. The source material was CD8+ effector memory T cells (TEM) sorted from PBMCs. The origin of the receptors is a human donor in good health. CDR3s include the opening cysteine and the closing phenylalanine or tryptophan. The size of a clone is reported for some rows only, either as once, few or many, or as a class for expanded clones.

j_gene | abundance | v_gene | CDR3aa
TRBJ2-5 | - | TRBV5-1 | CASSLGDGQETQYF
TRBJ2-1 | - | TRBV6-5 | CASNPLAGGNEQFF
TRBJ1-1 | medium-sized | TRBV5-1 | CASSFGDEAFF
TRBJ2-7 | - | TRBV20-1 | CSASGGSSYEQYF
TRBJ2-5 | - | TRBV10-3 | CAISHRTGGETQYF
TRBJ2-1 | - | TRBV19 | CASSLWGNEQFF
TRBJ1-5 | - | TRBV5-4 | CASSLVIRPPGNLTQPQHF
TRBJ2-7 | - | TRBV7-9 | CASSPRTSRYEQYF
TRBJ2-3 | medium-sized | TRBV7-9 | CASSLEPRGVSDTQYF
TRBJ2-1 | - | TRBV20-1 | CSARDPPNPIDEQFF
TRBJ2-7 | - | TRBV7-9 | CASSLPGQFFEQYF
TRBJ2-1 | - | TRBV28 | CASRPGQGYNEQFF
TRBJ2-1 | medium-sized | TRBV30 | CAWWKGREQFF
TRBJ2-5 | - | TRBV14 | CASSQGSVRRRQETQYF
TRBJ1-2 | - | TRBV5-1 | CASSLVQGPQGYTF
TRBJ2-4 | medium-sized | TRBV20-1 | CSVQVGAGNIQYF
TRBJ2-1 | - | TRBV27 | CASSLWRGGEQFF
TRBJ1-1 | - | TRBV11-3 | CASSFGGNTEAFF
TRBJ2-1 | - | TRBV2 | CASTILGTSPYIGEQFF
TRBJ2-5 | - | TRBV29-1 | CSVEETPGGGQETQYF
TRBJ1-1 | - | TRBV11-2 | CASSLTRAMNTEAFF
TRBJ2-3 | - | TRBV10-3 | CAISEGSGTTGDTQYF
TRBJ2-2 | - | TRBV3-1 | CASSQEYGEIAGELFF
TRBJ1-5 | - | TRBV7-2 | CASSLNFPADANQPQHF
TRBJ2-5 | - | TRBV20-1 | CSAPDDADVQTQYF
TRBJ2-4 | - | TRBV5-1 | CASSWGPSGREGYIQYF
TRBJ1-1 | - | TRBV14 | CASSPQGALNTEAFF
TRBJ1-1 | medium-sized | TRBV7-9 | CATPLGGDTEAFF